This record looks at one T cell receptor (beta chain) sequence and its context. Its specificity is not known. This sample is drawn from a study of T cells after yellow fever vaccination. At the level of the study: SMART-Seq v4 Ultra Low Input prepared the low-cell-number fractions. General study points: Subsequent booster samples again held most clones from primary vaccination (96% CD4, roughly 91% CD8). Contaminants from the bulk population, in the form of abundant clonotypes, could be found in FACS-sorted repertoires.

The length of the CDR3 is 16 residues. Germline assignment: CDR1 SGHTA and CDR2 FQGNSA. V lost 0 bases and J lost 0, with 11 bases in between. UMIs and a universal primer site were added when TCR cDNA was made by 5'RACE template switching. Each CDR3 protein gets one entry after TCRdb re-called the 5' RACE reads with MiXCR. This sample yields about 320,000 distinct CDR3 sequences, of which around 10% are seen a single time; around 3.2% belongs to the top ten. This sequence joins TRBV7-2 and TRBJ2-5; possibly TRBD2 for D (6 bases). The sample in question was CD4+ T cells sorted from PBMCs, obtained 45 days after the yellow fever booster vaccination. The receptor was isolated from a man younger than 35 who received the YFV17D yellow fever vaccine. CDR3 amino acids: CASSLAGAGYQETQYF. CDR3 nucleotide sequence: TGTGCCAGCAGCTTAGCGGGTGCGGGGTACCAAGAGACCCAGTACTTC.